What follows is one T cell receptor (beta chain) and its context. Its antigen is unknown. This sample stems from a study of T cell responses to AZD1222 COVID-19 vaccine. There are 13 residues in the CDR3. Trimming stripped 0 bases from V and 9 bases from J, with 12 bases between. CDR1 and CDR2 (germline): ENHRY, SYGVKD. Generated by immunoSEQ multiplex PCR, the TCRdb table keeps only in-frame clones and is missing some. The table has fewer than 150,000 clones, approximately 89% seen once. Overall study findings and caveats: Scientists sampled the repertoires only once the peak T cell response had passed. The breadth and depth of Spike-specific TCRs increased once two AZD1222 doses had been given. Clonal diversity was possibly underestimated, and the donors were mostly white British, with more females.

The TCR originated in an adult in good health. This sequence joins TRBV10-3 and TRBJ2-7; weak D call: TRBD1 (5 bases). The sequencing used peripheral blood, collected on day 0 of AZD1222 vaccination. The CDR3 sequence is CAISESAGNGQYF. The CDR3 DNA reads as TGTGCCATCAGTGAGTCGGCAGGGAATGGGCAGTACTTC.